This T cell receptor (beta chain) appears in the sequencing data of a study of CD8+ T cells in alopecia areata. Across the whole study: Tofacitinib administration to treated patients was oral, at 5 to 10 mg twice daily. Study-wide results and caveats: Compared with normal scalp, lesional scalp had higher clonality and more expanded CD8+ clones.

Germline CDR1 reads SNHLY; CDR2 reads FYNNEI. V lost 4 bases, J lost 3 bases, and 4 bases stayed unmatched. CDR3 length: 14 residues. Lesional scalp punch biopsies and peripheral blood were collected from alopecia areata patients. Remarks on this clone: Its cognate antigen is unknown.

Once RNA had been extracted, it was reverse transcribed into cDNA to act as the sequencing template. The assay was immunoSEQ multiplex PCR, and TCRdb's table has in-frame clones only and misses some. The repertoire includes hundreds of thousands of clones, under 70% of them detected once, and more than 0.95% sits in the top ten. Sequencing used CD4+ T cells sorted from blood, obtained at week 0. The gene calls are TRBV2 and TRBJ1-2, with 8 bases aligning to TRBD1. This TCR was recovered from a human donor with alopecia areata. CDR3 sequence reads: CASSGETGDYGYTF. The CDR3, as DNA: TGTGCCAGCAGTGGGGAGACAGGGGACTATGGCTACACCTTC.